This passage covers 5 T cell receptor beta chains from one sample sequenced in a study of cytomegalovirus exposure and HLA in healthy donors. Both 60 Vbeta primers and 13 Jbeta primers went into the PCR. The repertoire was sequenced with immunoSEQ multiplex PCR; TCRdb's copy has only in-frame clones and lacks some. This listing includes about 88,000 clones. Sequencing was done on a sample of PBMCs. These receptors were taken from a girl aged 10-17 years in good health and CMV-seropositive.

The chain carries TRBV18 and TRBJ1-6, with 7 bases aligning to TRBD1. Germline CDR1 KGHSH, CDR2 LQKENI. Trimming took 4 bases from V and 8 from J; bases not matched to a gene: 5. This CDR3 region has 14 residues. This CDR3 is CASSLNRGDSPLHF. The DNA for the CDR3 is TGTGCCAGCTCACTAAACAGGGGTGATTCACCCCTCCACTTT.

The chain carries TRBV7-9 and TRBJ1-2; no reliable D call. The germline CDR1 and CDR2 sequences are SEHNR and FQNEAQ (reference sequence). V lost 4 bases and J lost 0, with 15 bases in between. This CDR3 spans 16 amino acids. The CDR3 loop is CASSSGWAATNYGYTF. The CDR3, as DNA: TGTGCCAGCAGCTCTGGGTGGGCCGCGACTAACTATGGCTACACCTTC.

The V gene is TRBV19, the J gene TRBJ2-1, with a possible D match to TRBD1 (6 bases). The CDR3 covers 15 residues. The germline V gene has CDR1 LNHDA and CDR2 SQIVND (reference sequence). The V end was cut by 1 base, the J end by 5 bases, with 12 bases between. The CDR3 spells CASSIGTGSHNEQFF. The CDR3, as DNA: TGTGCCAGTAGTATAGGCACAGGGTCGCACAATGAGCAGTTCTTC.

The J gene is TRBJ1-2, the V gene TRBV18, with D uncertain. With 4 bases removed from V and 4 bases from J, the gap between germline ends came to 13 bases. CDR1 and CDR2 (germline): KGHSH, LQKENI. This CDR3 is built from 14 residues. CDR3 DNA sequence: TGTGCCAGCTCACTGGGCGCCTCCAGCTATGGCTACACCTTC. As protein: CASSLGASSYGYTF.

The rearrangement links TRBV7-2 to TRBJ2-4; no definite D call. CDR3 length equals 15 residues. Germline V gene data show CDR1 as SGHTA and CDR2 as FQGNSA. Trimming cost V 3 bases and J 0 bases, with 9 bases left between them. The CDR3 here is CASSFPEVAKNIQYF. The CDR3 DNA is TGTGCCAGCAGCTTCCCAGAGGTAGCCAAAAACATTCAGTACTTC. Complete variable domain (other parts from reference TRBV7-2 and TRBJ2-4): GAGVSQSPSNKVTEKGKDVELRCDPISGHTALYWYRQSLGQGLEFLIYFQGNSAPDKSGLPSDRFSAERTGGSVSTLTIQRTQQEDSAVYLCASSFPEVAKNIQYFGAGTRLSVL.